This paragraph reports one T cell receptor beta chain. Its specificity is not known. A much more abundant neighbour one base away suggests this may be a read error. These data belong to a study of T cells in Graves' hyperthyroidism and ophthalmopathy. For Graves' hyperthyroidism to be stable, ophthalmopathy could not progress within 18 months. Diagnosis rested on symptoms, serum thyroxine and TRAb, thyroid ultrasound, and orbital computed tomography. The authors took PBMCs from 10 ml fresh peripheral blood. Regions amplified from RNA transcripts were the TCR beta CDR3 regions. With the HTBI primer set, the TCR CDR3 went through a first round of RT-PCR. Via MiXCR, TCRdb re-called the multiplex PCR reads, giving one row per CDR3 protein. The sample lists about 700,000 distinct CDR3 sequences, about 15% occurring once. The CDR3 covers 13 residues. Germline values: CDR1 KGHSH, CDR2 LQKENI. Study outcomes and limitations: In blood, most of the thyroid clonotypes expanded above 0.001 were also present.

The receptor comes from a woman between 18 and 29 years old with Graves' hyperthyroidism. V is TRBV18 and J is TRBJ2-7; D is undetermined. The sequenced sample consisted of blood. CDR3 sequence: CASSPRSLDDQYF. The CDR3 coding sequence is TGTGCCAGCTCACCCCGGTCCCTCGACGATCAGTACTTC.